One and the same sample provided the 4 T cell receptor beta chains below, sequenced in a study of tumor and adjacent non-tumor tissue in lung cancer. No cell sorting was done before RNA was extracted from the tissue. Three rounds of nested PCR, following a modified ARM-PCR protocol, produced the TCRbeta library. From the multiplex PCR reads, TCRdb called clonotypes with MiXCR, one entry per CDR3 protein. The table includes about 110,000 distinct CDR3 sequences, 60% to 80% detected once. Sequenced sample: lung tumor tissue. These receptors were collected from a woman aged 55-70 years with non-small cell lung cancer.

The sample holds many counts of this clonotype. The rearrangement uses TRBV6-5 and TRBJ1-5; D gene ambiguous. CDR3 size: 15 residues. V was pared by 0 bases and J by 5 bases, with 11 bases between. The germline gives CDR1 MNHEY, CDR2 SVGAGI. The CDR3 DNA reads as TGTGCCAGCAGTTACTCTTCGAAAATGGATCAGCCCCAGCATTTT. It encodes CASSYSSKMDQPQHF.

This clonotype has a single count. A much larger clone lies a single base off, so this may be a read error. This chain uses TRBV7-8 with TRBJ2-5; 7 nucleotides line up with TRBD1. The trim removed 7 bases at V and 2 bases at J, leaving 10 bases unmatched. The CDR3 extends over 15 amino acids. Germline V gene lookup returns CDR1 SGHVS and CDR2 FQNEAQ. The CDR3 loop reads CASNYPTGWQETQYF. CDR3 in DNA: TGTGCCAGCAACTATCCGACAGGGTGGCAAGAGACCCAGTACTTC.

Note on this clonotype: A much more abundant neighbour one base away suggests this may be a read error. The chain is built from TRBV12-3 or TRBV12-4 and TRBJ1-3; a possible D gene is TRBD1 (5 bases). CDR3 length equals 18 residues. V was pared by 5 bases and J by 6 bases, with 26 bases between. The CDR3 loop is CASSKSGTHREAENTIYF. CDR3 DNA sequence: TGTGCCAGCAGTAAAAGCGGGACCCATCGGGAAGCTGAAAACACCATATATTTT.

The genes are TRBV29-1 and TRBJ1-1; D gene ambiguous. The CDR3 contains 12 residues. Germline values: CDR1 SQVTM, CDR2 ANQGSEA. V lost 8 bases, J lost 7 bases, and 17 bases lay in between. The CDR3 reads CSINAVGIEAFF. CDR3 in DNA: TGCAGCATTAACGCTGTGGGAATTGAAGCTTTCTTT. Full variable domain (outside the CDR3, taken from reference TRBV29-1 and TRBJ1-1): SAVISQKPSRDICQRGTSLTIQCQVDSQVTMMFWYRQQPGQSLTLIATANQGSEATYESGFVIDKFPISRPNLTFSTLTVSNMSPEDSSIYLCSINAVGIEAFFGQGTRLTVV.